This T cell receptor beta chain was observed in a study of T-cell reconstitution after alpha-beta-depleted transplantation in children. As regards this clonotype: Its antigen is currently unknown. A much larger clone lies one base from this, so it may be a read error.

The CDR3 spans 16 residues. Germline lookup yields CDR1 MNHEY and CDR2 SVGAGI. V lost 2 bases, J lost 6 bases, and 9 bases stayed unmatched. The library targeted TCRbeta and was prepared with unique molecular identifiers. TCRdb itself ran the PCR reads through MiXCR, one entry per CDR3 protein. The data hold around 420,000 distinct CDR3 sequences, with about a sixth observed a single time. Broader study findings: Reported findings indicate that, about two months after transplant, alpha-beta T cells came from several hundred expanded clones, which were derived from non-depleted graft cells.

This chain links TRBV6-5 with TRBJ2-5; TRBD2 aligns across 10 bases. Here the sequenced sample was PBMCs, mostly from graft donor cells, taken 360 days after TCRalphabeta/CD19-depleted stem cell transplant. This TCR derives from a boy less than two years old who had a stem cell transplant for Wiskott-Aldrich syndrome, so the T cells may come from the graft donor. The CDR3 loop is CASSYQGLATQKTQYF. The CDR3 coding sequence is TGTGCCAGCAGTTACCAGGGACTAGCGACGCAAAAGACCCAGTACTTC.